This entry lists 4 T cell receptor beta chains sequenced from one sample in a study of blood T cells in healthy people across ages. Combining a sample-barcoded 5' primer with a J-beta primer mix, a second PCR ran for roughly 7 to 11 cycles. TCRdb redid the calling of the 5' RACE reads with MiXCR, one entry per CDR3 protein. The profile shows 870,000 or so distinct CDR3 sequences, under 30% of them singletons. The sequencing input was blood. The receptors here all came from a woman aged 80 or over in good health.

The chain carries TRBV29-1 and TRBJ2-1; 9 bases are shared with TRBD1. The CDR3 is made up of 13 amino acids. V lost 6 bases, J lost 8 bases, and 8 bases stayed unmatched. The V gene's germline CDR1 is SQVTM and CDR2 ANQGSEA. DNA for the CDR3: TGCAGCGTGGTGGGACAGGGCGGCGATGAGCAGTTCTTC. Translating gives CSVVGQGGDEQFF.

V gene TRBV29-1 combines with J gene TRBJ1-1, with 9 bases lining up with TRBD1. Trimming at V came to 6 bases and at J to 2 bases, leaving 7 bases not matched to a gene. The germline CDR1 and CDR2 sequences are SQVTM and ANQGSEA. The CDR3 extends over 14 amino acids. Here the CDR3 reads CSVTGGGANTEAFF. The CDR3 DNA follows: TGCAGCGTAACAGGGGGCGGCGCCAACACTGAAGCTTTCTTT.

As concerns this clonotype: A much larger clone lies a single base off, so this may be a read error. V usage is TRBV14 and J usage is TRBJ2-7; D is possibly TRBD2 (6 bases). The CDR3 is 14 amino acids. Germline CDR1 reads SGHDN; CDR2 reads FVKESK. CDR3 bases: TGTGCCGGCAGCTGGGGGGTCATCTCCTACGAGCAGTACTTC. The encoded protein is CAGSWGVISYEQYF.

A word on this clonotype: Given a much more abundant clone one base away, this may be a read error. The gene calls are TRBV7-6 and TRBJ2-5; possible D gene TRBD1, 5 bases. Germline CDR1 and CDR2: SGHVS and FNYEAQ. The CDR3 sequence is 14 residues long. The chain's CDR3 is CASSEQVRQEAQYF. CDR3 in DNA: TGTGCCAGCAGCGAACAGGTTCGTCAAGAGGCCCAGTACTTC.